The subject of this entry is one T cell receptor beta chain. What it recognizes is unknown. These data are taken from a study of a mutant IDH1 vaccine in newly diagnosed glioma. Study in general: Visit V13 took place at week 47, and visit V12 happened at week 35.

As for time point: week 35, safety follow-up. Each dose delivered 300 ug of mutant IDH1 20-mer peptide subcutaneously with imiquimod. Patients received eight vaccinations in weeks 1, 3, 5, 7, 11, 15, 19, 23. Astrocytomas that were new, WHO grade 3 or 4, IDH1-mutant and ATRX-lost were present in the donors. Findings of the study overall: Apparently unrelated to pseudoprogression were changes in the top peripheral T cell clonotypes.

Profiling relied on immunoSEQ multiplex PCR, and the TCRdb table lists in-frame clones only, not all of them. The repertoire holds about 60,000 clones, with under 90% as singletons. The starting material was PBMCs, obtained from a glioma patient whose treatment included an IDH1 peptide vaccine. The clonotype was recovered from a man aged 30 to 39 with glioma.

The CDR3 reads CASSPMGSGNTIYF. The CDR3 DNA reads TGTGCCAGCTCACCAATGGGCTCTGGAAACACCATATATTTT. This sequence joins TRBV18 and TRBJ1-3; no clear D. CDR1 KGHSH and CDR2 LQKENI come from the germline V gene. CDR3 length: 14 amino acids. Trimming shortened V by 2 bases and J by 0 bases, and 5 bases separated the two germline ends.